Listed below are T cell receptor beta chains from one sample, sequenced in a study of blood T cell repertoires in COVID-19. The repertoire was sequenced with immunoSEQ multiplex PCR; TCRdb's copy has only in-frame clones and lacks some. The sample lists almost 300,000 clones, about nine tenths occurring once. The source material was peripheral blood. These TCRs come from a woman aged 25 to 39 with COVID-19, enrolled during active disease. Each CDR3 is given with its conserved first and last residue. The D gene is left open where the match is weak. Clone size is stated in some rows and not others, as once, few, many or a class when expanded.

NA,TRBV3-1/TRBV3-2,NA,TRBJ1-2,TGTGCCAGCAGTACTCAGGGGTATGGCTACACCTTC,CASSTQGYGYTF
TRBD1,TRBV6-1,NA,TRBJ1-5,TGTGCCAGCAGTGGACCGAGATGGACAGGGGGCTTCAATCAGCCCCAGCATTTT,CASSGPRWTGGFNQPQHF
NA,TRBV5-4,NA,TRBJ1-2,TGTGCCAGCAGCACCAACAGGGTCTATGGCTACACCTTC,CASSTNRVYGYTF
NA,TRBV10-2,NA,TRBJ1-1,TGCGCCAGCAGGGACAGATGGACGACTGAAGCTTTCTTT,CASRDRWTTEAFF
NA,TRBV20-1,NA,TRBJ2-3,TGCAGTGCTAGTAGAAGGGGCGCAGATACGCAGTATTTT,CSASRRGADTQYF
TRBD1,TRBV5-1,NA,TRBJ1-3,TGCGCCAGCAGCGTATGGACAGGGGTCGGAAACACCATATATTTT,CASSVWTGVGNTIYF
TRBD2,TRBV4-1,NA,TRBJ2-1,TGCGCCAGCAGCCAAGAAGGACTAGCGGGGGGTAGACACAATGAGCAGTTCTTC,CASSQEGLAGGRHNEQFF
NA,TRBV18,NA,TRBJ2-6,TGTGCCAGCTCGGATAGTAGCATATTGAGCTCTGGGGCCAACGTCCTGACTTTC,CASSDSSILSSGANVLTF
NA,TRBV14,NA,TRBJ2-3,TGTGCCAGCAGCCCGAAAGGGACTCGCCTCCACCCCACAGATACGCAGTATTTT,CASSPKGTRLHPTDTQYF
NA,TRBV6-1,NA,TRBJ2-7,TGTGCCAGCAGTGAAGGGGCTACCCCGACCTACGAGCAGTACTTC,CASSEGATPTYEQYF
TRBD1,TRBV7-9,once,TRBJ2-5,TGTGCCAGCAGCATAGCGGCGTATAGGGACAGGGCTCAAGAGACCCAGTACTTC,CASSIAAYRDRAQETQYF
TRBD1,TRBV2,NA,TRBJ1-1,TGTGCCAGCAGTTATGACAGGGAGTGGACTGAAGCTTTCTTT,CASSYDREWTEAFF
NA,TRBV5-1,NA,TRBJ1-1,TGCGCCAGCAGCTTGCGCGGATTAGGCAGCTCGAACACTGAAGCTTTCTTT,CASSLRGLGSSNTEAFF
NA,TRBV6-5,NA,TRBJ2-1,TGTGCCAGCAGTTACTCGGCCTATACAGGGAATGAGCAGTTCTTC,CASSYSAYTGNEQFF
TRBD1,TRBV2,NA,TRBJ2-5,TGTGCCAGCATCAGGGGGCGCCAAGAGACCCAGTACTTC,CASIRGRQETQYF
NA,TRBV5-6,NA,TRBJ2-7,TGTGCCAGCAGCTTGGCCAGGGAGCAGTACTTC,CASSLAREQYF
TRBD1,TRBV23-1,NA,TRBJ1-2,TGCGCCAGCAGTCGCAACTTAGACCGTTCCGGGACAGGTGATGGCTACACCTTC,CASSRNLDRSGTGDGYTF
NA,TRBV9,NA,TRBJ2-2,TGTGCCAGCAGCGTGGGAGTGACACCCACCGGGGAGCTGTTTTTT,CASSVGVTPTGELFF
NA,TRBV6-2/TRBV6-3,once,TRBJ1-2,TGTGCCAGCAGTTACGCGTCAAACTATGGCTACACCTTC,CASSYASNYGYTF
NA,TRBV27,NA,TRBJ2-7,TGTGCCAGCAGTTTTGGGGTAGGGGGTACCGAGCAGTACTTC,CASSFGVGGTEQYF
NA,TRBV29-1,NA,TRBJ1-1,TGCAGCGTTGAAGCCGAAACGGGATTCACTGAAGCTTTCTTT,CSVEAETGFTEAFF
NA,TRBV10-3,NA,TRBJ1-1,TGTGCCATCAGTCCAGACGAGGGGGATCTTGAAGCTTTCTTT,CAISPDEGDLEAFF
NA,TRBV4-1,NA,TRBJ1-1,TGCGCCAGCAGCCAAGGAGGCCCACAGGGCGCTGAAGCTTTCTTT,CASSQGGPQGAEAFF
NA,TRBV29-1,once,TRBJ1-5,TGCAGAGGACCGGGACACATACAATTTAGCAATCAGCCCCAGCATTTT,CRGPGHIQFSNQPQHF
TRBD1,TRBV5-6,once,TRBJ1-6,TGTGCCAGCAGCTTTAGGACAGGATATAATTCACCCCTCCACTTT,CASSFRTGYNSPLHF
TRBD1,TRBV9,NA,TRBJ2-2,TGTGCCAGCAGCGCCAGGGGGACGGGGGAGCTGTTTTTT,CASSARGTGELFF
NA,TRBV21-1,NA,TRBJ2-7,TGTGCCAGCAGGTGGAGGGGCAACGCCTACGAGCAGTACTTC,CASRWRGNAYEQYF
TRBD1,TRBV30,NA,TRBJ1-5,TGTGCCTGGAGCCGCAGGGGGCTGGGCAATCAGCCCCAGCATTTT,CAWSRRGLGNQPQHF
TRBD1,TRBV14,NA,TRBJ1-2,TGTGCCAGCAGCCCGAGGACAGGGTGGGACTATGGCTACACCTTC,CASSPRTGWDYGYTF
NA,TRBV5-5,NA,TRBJ2-5,TGTGCCAGCAGCCACGCGGGACAGCAAGAGACCCAGTACTTC,CASSHAGQQETQYF